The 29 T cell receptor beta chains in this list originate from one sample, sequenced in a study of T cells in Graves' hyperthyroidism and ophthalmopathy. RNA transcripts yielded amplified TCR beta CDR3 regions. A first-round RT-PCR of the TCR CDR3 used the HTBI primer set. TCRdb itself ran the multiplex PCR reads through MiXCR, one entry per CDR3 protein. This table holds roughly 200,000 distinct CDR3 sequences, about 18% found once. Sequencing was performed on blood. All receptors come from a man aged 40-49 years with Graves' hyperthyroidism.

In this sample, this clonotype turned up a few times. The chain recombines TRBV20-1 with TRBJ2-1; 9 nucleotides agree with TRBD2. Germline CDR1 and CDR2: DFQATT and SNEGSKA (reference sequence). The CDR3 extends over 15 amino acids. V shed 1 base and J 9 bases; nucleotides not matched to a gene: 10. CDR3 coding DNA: TGCAGTGCTAGAGGCGGGGGGGCCGCGAGAAGTGAGCAGTTCTTC. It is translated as CSARGGGAARSEQFF.

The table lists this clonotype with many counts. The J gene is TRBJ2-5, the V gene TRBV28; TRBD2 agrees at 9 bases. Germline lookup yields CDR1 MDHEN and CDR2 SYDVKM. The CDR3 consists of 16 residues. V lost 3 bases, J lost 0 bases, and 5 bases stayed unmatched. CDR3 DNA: TGTGCCAGCAGTTTGGGGGCTAGCGGGGACCAAGAGACCCAGTACTTC. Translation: CASSLGASGDQETQYF.

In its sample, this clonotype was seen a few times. The CDR3 DNA sequence: TGTGCCAGCAGCCCCCCCCGTCGGCAGTCGAACACCGGGGAGCTGTTTTTT. Its protein is CASSPPRRQSNTGELFF. This chain links TRBV11-2 with TRBJ2-2; D is unclear. CDR1 is SGHAT and CDR2 is FQNNGV in the germline V gene. The CDR3 has 17 residues. Between the trimmed V and J ends, which lost 5 bases and 0 bases, there was a span of 16 bases.

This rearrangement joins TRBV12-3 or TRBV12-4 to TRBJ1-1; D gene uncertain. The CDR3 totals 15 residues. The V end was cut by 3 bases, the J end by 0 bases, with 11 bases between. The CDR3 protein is CASSLNSPVNTEAFF. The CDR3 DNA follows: TGTGCCAGCAGTTTGAATTCGCCTGTGAACACTGAAGCTTTCTTT.

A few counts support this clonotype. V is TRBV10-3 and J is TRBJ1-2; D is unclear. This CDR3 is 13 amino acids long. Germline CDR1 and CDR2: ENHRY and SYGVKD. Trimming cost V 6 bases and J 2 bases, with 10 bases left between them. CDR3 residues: CAISLQVNYGYTF. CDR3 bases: TGTGCCATCAGCCTTCAGGTCAACTATGGCTACACCTTC.

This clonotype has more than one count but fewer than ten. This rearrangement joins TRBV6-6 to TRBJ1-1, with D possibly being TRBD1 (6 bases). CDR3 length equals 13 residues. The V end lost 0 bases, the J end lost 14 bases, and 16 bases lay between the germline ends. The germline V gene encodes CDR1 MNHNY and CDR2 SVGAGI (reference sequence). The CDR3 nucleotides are TGTGCCAGCAGTTACTCAGACCGGGGGCGAAACTTCTTT. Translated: CASSYSDRGRNFF.

For the CDR3, the DNA is TGTGCCAGCGCTGTGAACACTGAAGCTTTCTTT. It yields the protein CASAVNTEAFF. This sequence joins TRBV27 and TRBJ1-1; D is unclear. Germline CDR1 reads MNHEY; CDR2 reads SMNVEV (reference sequence). V was pared by 8 bases and J by 0 bases, with 4 bases between. This CDR3 comprises 11 residues.

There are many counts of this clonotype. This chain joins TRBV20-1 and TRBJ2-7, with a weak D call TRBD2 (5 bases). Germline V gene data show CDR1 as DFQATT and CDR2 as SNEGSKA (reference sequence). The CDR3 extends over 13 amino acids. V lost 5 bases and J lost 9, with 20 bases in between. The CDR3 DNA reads TGCAGTGCTTTGCGGGCCTCACCTCCGCGGCAGTACTTC. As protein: CSALRASPPRQYF.

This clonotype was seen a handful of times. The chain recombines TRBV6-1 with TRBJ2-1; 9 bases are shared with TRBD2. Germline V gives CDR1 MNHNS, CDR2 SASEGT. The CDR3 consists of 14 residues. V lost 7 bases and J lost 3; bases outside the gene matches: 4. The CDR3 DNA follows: TGTGCCAGCAACGAGCGGGGGGTCTACAATGAGCAGTTCTTC. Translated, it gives CASNERGVYNEQFF.

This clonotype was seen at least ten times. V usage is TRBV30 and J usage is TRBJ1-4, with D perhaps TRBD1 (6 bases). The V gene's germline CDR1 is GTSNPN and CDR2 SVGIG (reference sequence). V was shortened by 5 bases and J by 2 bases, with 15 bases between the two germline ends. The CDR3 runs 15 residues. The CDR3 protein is CAWVPQGYTNEKLFF. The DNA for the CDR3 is TGTGCCTGGGTCCCTCAGGGGTATACTAATGAAAAACTGTTTTTT.

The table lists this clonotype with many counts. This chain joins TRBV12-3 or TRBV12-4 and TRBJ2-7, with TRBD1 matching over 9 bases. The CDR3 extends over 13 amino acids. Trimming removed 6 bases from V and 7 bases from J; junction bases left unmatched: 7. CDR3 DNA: TGTGCCAGCAGCTGGGGACAGGGCCTGGAGCAGTACTTC. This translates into CASSWGQGLEQYF.

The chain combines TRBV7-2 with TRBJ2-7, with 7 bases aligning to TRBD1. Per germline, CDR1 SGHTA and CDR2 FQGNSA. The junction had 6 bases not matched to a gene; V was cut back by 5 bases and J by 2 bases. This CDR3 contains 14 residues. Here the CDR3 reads CASSPDRDTYEQYF. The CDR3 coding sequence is TGTGCCAGCAGCCCTGACAGGGATACCTACGAGCAGTACTTC. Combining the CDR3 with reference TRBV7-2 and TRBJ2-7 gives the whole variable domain GAGVSQSPSNKVTEKGKDVELRCDPISGHTALYWYRQSLGQGLEFLIYFQGNSAPDKSGLPSDRFSAERTGGSVSTLTIQRTQQEDSAVYLCASSPDRDTYEQYFGPGTRLTVT.

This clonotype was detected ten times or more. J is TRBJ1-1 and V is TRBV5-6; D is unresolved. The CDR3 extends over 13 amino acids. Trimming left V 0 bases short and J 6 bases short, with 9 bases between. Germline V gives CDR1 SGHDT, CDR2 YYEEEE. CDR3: CASSLEAPAEAFF. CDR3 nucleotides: TGTGCCAGCAGCTTGGAGGCGCCGGCTGAAGCTTTCTTT.

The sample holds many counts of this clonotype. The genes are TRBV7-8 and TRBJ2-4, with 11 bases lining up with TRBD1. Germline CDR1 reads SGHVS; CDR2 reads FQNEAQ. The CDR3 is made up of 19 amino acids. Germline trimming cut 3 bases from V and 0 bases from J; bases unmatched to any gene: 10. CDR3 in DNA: TGTGCCAGCAGCTTCGTGCCCGGGACAGGGGGGTTAGCCAAAAACATTCAGTACTTC. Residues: CASSFVPGTGGLAKNIQYF.

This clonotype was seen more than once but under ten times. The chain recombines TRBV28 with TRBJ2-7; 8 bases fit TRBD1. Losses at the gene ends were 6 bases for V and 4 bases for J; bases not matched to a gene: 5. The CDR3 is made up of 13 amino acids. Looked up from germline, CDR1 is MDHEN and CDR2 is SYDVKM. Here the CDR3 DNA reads TGTGCCAGCAGGCCGGGACAGGCTTACGAGCAGTACTTC. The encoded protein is CASRPGQAYEQYF.

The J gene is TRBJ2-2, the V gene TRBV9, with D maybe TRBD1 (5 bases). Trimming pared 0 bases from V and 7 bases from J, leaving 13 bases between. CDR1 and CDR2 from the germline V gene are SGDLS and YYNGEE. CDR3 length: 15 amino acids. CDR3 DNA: TGTGCCAGCAGCGTAGGCTACAAAAGGGGCGGGGAGCTGTTTTTT. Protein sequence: CASSVGYKRGGELFF.

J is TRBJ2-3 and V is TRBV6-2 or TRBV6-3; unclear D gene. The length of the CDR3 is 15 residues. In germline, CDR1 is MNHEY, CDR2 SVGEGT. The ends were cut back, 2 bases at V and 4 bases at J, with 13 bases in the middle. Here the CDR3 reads CASSYHRVAPDTQYF. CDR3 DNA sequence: TGTGCCAGCAGTTACCACCGGGTAGCCCCAGATACGCAGTATTTT.

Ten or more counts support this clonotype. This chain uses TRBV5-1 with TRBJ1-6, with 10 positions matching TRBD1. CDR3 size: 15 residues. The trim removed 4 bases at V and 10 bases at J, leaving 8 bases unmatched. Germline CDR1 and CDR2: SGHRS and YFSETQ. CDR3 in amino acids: CASSRDGTGDSPLHF. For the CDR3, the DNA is TGCGCCAGCAGCCGTGACGGGACAGGGGACTCACCCCTCCACTTT.

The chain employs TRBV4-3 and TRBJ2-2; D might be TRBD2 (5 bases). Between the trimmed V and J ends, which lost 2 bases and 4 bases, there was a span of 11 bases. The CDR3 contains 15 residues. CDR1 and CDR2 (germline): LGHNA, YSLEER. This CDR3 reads CASSQRGSGTGELFF. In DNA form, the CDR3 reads TGCGCCAGCAGCCAACGGGGTTCGGGCACCGGGGAGCTGTTTTTT.

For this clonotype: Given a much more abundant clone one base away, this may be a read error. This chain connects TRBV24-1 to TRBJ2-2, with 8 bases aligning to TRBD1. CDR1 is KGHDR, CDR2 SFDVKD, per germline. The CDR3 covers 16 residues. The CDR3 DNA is TGTGCCACCAGTGATTTCAGGCAGGGGGCGACCGGGGAGCTGCTTTTT. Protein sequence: CATSDFRQGATGELLF.

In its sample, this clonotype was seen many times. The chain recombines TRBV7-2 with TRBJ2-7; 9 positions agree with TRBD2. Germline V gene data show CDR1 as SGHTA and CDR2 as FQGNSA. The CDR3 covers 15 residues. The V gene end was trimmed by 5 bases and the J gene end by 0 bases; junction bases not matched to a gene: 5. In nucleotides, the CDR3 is TGTGCCAGCAGCGGAGGGACTAGCTCCTCCTACGAGCAGTACTTC. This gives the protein CASSGGTSSSYEQYF.

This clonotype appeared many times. The CDR3 DNA is TGTGCCAGCAGCCCGGGACTAGTGGGTGTGAATGAGCAGTTCTTC. Its translation: CASSPGLVGVNEQFF. This chain connects TRBV6-1 to TRBJ2-1, with 8 bases identical to TRBD2. The CDR3 totals 15 residues. Germline-derived CDR1 and CDR2 are MNHNS and SASEGT. V was clipped by 6 bases and J by 7 bases; unmatched bases: 11.

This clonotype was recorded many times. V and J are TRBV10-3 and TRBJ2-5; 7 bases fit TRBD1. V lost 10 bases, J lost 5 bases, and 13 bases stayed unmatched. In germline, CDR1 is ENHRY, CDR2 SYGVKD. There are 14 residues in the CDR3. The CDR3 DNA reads TGTGCCACCAAGGACAGGTCCGAAATGGAGACCCAGTACTTC. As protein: CATKDRSEMETQYF.

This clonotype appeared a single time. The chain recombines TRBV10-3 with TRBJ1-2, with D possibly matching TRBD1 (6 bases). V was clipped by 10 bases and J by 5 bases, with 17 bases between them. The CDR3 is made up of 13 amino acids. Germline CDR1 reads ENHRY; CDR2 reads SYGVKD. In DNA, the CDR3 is TGTGCCAACCGGGCCGCAGGGGAATATGGCTACACCTTC. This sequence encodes CANRAAGEYGYTF.

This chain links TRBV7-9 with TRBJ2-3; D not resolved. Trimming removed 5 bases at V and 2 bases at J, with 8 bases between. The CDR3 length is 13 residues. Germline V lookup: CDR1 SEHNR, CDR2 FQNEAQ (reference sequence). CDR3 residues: CASSRPTTDTQYF. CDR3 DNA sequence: TGTGCCAGCAGCCGCCCAACCACAGATACGCAGTATTTT. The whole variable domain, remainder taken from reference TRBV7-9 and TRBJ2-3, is DTGVSQNPRHKITKRGQNVTFRCDPISEHNRLYWYRQTLGQGPEFLTYFQNEAQLEKSRLLSDRFSAERPKGSFSTLEIQRTEQGDSAMYLCASSRPTTDTQYFGPGTRLTVL.

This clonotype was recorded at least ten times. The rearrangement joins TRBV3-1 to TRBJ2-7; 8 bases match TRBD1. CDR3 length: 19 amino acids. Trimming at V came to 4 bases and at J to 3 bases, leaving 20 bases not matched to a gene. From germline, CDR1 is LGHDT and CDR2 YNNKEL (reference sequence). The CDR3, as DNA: TGTGCCAGCAGCCGAGACACACCGGGCACAGGGGGAGGCGGCTACGAGCAGTACTTC. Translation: CASSRDTPGTGGGGYEQYF.

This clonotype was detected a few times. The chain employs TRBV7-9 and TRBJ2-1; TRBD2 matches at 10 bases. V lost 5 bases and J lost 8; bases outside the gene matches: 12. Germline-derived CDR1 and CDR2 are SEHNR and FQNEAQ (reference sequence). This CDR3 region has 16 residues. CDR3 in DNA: TGTGCCAGCAGCCCCTGGGAGCGGGGGGGCCTGGATGAGCAGTTCTTC. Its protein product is CASSPWERGGLDEQFF.

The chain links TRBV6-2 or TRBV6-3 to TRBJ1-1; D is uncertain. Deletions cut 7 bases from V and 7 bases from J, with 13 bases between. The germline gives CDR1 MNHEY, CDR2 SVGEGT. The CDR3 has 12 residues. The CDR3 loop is CASTRRGGEAFF. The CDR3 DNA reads TGTGCCAGCACTCGACGAGGCGGTGAAGCTTTCTTT.

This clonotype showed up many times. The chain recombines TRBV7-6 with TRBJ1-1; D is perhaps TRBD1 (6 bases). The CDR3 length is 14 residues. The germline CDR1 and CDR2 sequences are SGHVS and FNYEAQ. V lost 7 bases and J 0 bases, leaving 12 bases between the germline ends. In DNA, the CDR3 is TGTGCCAGCACTCGGACAGTCATGAACACTGAAGCTTTCTTT. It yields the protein CASTRTVMNTEAFF. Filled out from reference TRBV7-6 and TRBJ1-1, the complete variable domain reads GAGVSQSPRYKVTKRGQDVALRCDPISGHVSLYWYRQALGQGPEFLTYFNYEAQQDKSGLPNDRFSAERPEGSISTLTIQRTEQRDSAMYRCASTRTVMNTEAFFGQGTRLTVV.